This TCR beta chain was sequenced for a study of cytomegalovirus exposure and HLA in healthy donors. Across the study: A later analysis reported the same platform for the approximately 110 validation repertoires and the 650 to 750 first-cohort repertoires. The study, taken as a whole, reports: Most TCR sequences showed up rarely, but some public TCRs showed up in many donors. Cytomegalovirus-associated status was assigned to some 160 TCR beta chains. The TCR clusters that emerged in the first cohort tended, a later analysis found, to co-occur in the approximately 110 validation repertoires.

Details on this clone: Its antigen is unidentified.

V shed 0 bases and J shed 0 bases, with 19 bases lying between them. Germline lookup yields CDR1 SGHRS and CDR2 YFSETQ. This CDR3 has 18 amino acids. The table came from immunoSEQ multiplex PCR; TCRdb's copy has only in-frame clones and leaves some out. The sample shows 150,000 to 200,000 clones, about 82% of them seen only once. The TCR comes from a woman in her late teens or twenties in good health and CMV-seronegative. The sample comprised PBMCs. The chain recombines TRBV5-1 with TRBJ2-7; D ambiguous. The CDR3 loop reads CASSLVIVARMSSYEQYF. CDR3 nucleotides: TGCGCCAGCAGCTTGGTAATAGTCGCTAGAATGAGCTCCTACGAGCAGTACTTC.